This T cell receptor beta chain was captured by sequencing in a study of technical replicates of blood from several donors. After removal of 0 bases from V and 4 bases from J, the junction contained 4 bases not matched to a gene. CDR3 length equals 16 residues. Germline V gene sequence: CDR1 SNHLY, CDR2 FYNNEI. TCRdb's table, derived via immunoSEQ multiplex PCR, lists solely in-frame clones and lacks some. The sample holds 95,000 to 100,000 clones, approximately 94% seen once. The rearrangement joins TRBV2 to TRBJ2-1; TRBD2 agrees at 9 bases. This receptor was obtained from a human donor in good health. Sequencing was carried out using T cells isolated from PBMCs. The CDR3 loop reads CASSEAWSGGYNEQFF. The CDR3 nucleotides read TGTGCCAGCAGTGAAGCTTGGAGCGGGGGGTACAATGAGCAGTTCTTC.